Listed below are T cell receptor beta chains from one sample, sequenced in a study of Graves' ophthalmopathy and Graves' hyperthyroidism. TCRdb processed the multiplex PCR reads anew with MiXCR; each CDR3 protein has one entry. The sample has 400,000 to 450,000 distinct CDR3 sequences, under 25% seen once. The sample comprised peripheral blood. The receptors originated from a woman aged 18 to 35 with stable Graves' hyperthyroidism. Both conserved end residues are part of each CDR3. A D gene is named only where the DNA matches it firmly. Size is omitted from some rows. Given values are once, few, many or a class for expanded clones.

J gene,D gene,clone size,V gene,CDR3 DNA,CDR3 protein
TRBJ2-7,.,many,TRBV6-5,TGTGCCAGCAGTTACCGGCAGGCTCCGAACGAGCAGTACTTC,CASSYRQAPNEQYF
TRBJ2-7,.,many,TRBV7-3,TGTGCCAGCAGCTTATCTGGGCCCCTCTCCGAGCAGTACTTC,CASSLSGPLSEQYF
TRBJ1-2,.,.,TRBV6-5,TGTGCCAGCAGTTACCGACCGTTCCCACCAACTGGCTACACCTTC,CASSYRPFPPTGYTF
TRBJ2-6,.,few,TRBV28,TGTGCCAGTCAAAGGGGGGGGAGTGGGGCCAACGTCCTGACTTTC,CASQRGGSGANVLTF
TRBJ2-2,.,many,TRBV2,TGTGCCAGCAGGGGGACGGGCACCGGGGAGCTGTTTTTT,CASRGTGTGELFF
TRBJ2-5,TRBD1,many,TRBV19,TGTGCCAGTAGTGCCGGGACAGGTTTTCAGACCCAGTACTTC,CASSAGTGFQTQYF
TRBJ1-1,.,.,TRBV13,TGTGCCAGCTCCCCCTTGCCGGGGCGGTTGGACACTGAAGCTTTCTTT,CASSPLPGRLDTEAFF
TRBJ2-5,.,many,TRBV11-2,TGTGCCAGCAGCTTAGTGCCTAGCGACCAAGAGACCCAGTACTTC,CASSLVPSDQETQYF
TRBJ1-2,.,many,TRBV7-2,TGTGCCAGCAGCCGGACGGACGACTATGGCTACACCTTC,CASSRTDDYGYTF
TRBJ2-7,TRBD1,many,TRBV10-3,TGTGCCATCAGTATACACCTAAACGGGACAGGGGTTTGGCAGTACTTC,CAISIHLNGTGVWQYF
TRBJ2-3,.,.,TRBV6-1,TGTGCCAGCGGAGACGCCGCGTCCACAGATACGCAGTATTTT,CASGDAASTDTQYF
TRBJ2-7,TRBD2,.,TRBV20-1,TGCAGTGCGAAGACTAGCGGGAGGGGCGAGCAGTACTTC,CSAKTSGRGEQYF
TRBJ2-1,TRBD2,few,TRBV14,TGTGCCAGCAGCCAATGGACTAGCGGGATCAGCCGAAGCGATGAGCAGTTCTTC,CASSQWTSGISRSDEQFF
TRBJ2-4,TRBD1,many,TRBV9,TGTGCCAGCAGCACGGGACAGGGGGAGGTGAACATTCAGTACTTC,CASSTGQGEVNIQYF
TRBJ2-7,.,.,TRBV6-2/TRBV6-3,TGTGCCAGCAGTTACGCGTACGGCGAGCAGTACTTC,CASSYAYGEQYF
TRBJ2-7,TRBD1,many,TRBV29-1,TGCAGCGTCCGGGACAGCTCCACCTACGAGCAGTACTTC,CSVRDSSTYEQYF
TRBJ2-2,TRBD2,many,TRBV6-4,TGTGCCAGCAGGTGGGGACTAGCGGAAGATGGGGTCAAGACCGGGGAGCTGTTTTTT,CASRWGLAEDGVKTGELFF
TRBJ1-5,TRBD1,many,TRBV30,TGTGCCTGGAGTATTAAAGGGGGCGGACAGCCCCAGCATTTT,CAWSIKGGGQPQHF
TRBJ1-2,.,many,TRBV19,TGTGCCAGTACCCCTGTCCGGGACCGGCATTATGGCTACACCTTC,CASTPVRDRHYGYTF
TRBJ2-2,TRBD2,few,TRBV27,TGTGCCAGCACAAGCGGGAGGGCCCCGAGAAGAAACACCGGGGAGCTGTTTTTT,CASTSGRAPRRNTGELFF
TRBJ2-5,.,many,TRBV2,TGTGCCAGTCAGCGGGTAACGGAGACCCAGTACTTC,CASQRVTETQYF
TRBJ2-5,TRBD2,.,TRBV7-6,TGTGCCAGCAGCCCCAGACTAGCGGGGGACCAAGAGACCCAGTACTTC,CASSPRLAGDQETQYF
TRBJ2-7,TRBD2,many,TRBV7-3,TGTGCCAGCAGCCCTAGCGGGAAGTCCTACGAGCAGTACTTC,CASSPSGKSYEQYF
TRBJ2-7,TRBD2,many,TRBV11-2,TGTGCCAGCAGCTTAGAAGCGGGAGGCTACGAGCAGTACTTC,CASSLEAGGYEQYF